The clone carrying this T cell receptor beta chain was detected a few times. Its antigen remains unidentified. This specimen comes from a study of beta chain features in type 1 diabetes. Points from the study as a whole: Shortening of TCRB CDR3s, moderate but significant, appeared in all four CD4+ subsets of Type 1 diabetes patients.

Every bit of the isolated RNA underwent reverse transcription, so sequencing read expressed TCRB transcripts. Assay: immunoSEQ multiplex PCR; the TCRdb copy retains only in-frame clones and omits some. Among some 160,000 clones, around 8.4% were seen once, and the ten largest hold 0.54%. V gave up 6 bases and J gave up 0 bases, with 6 bases separating them. CDR1 is MNHNY and CDR2 is SVGAGI in the germline V gene (reference sequence). The CDR3 has 12 amino acids. Sequencing was carried out using central memory CD4+ T cells from blood. The clonotype comes from a young woman with type 1 diabetes. This sequence joins TRBV6-6 and TRBJ2-7; no reliable D call. The CDR3: CASSQDSYEQYF. CDR3 in DNA: TGTGCCAGCAGCCAGGACTCCTACGAGCAGTACTTC.